This entry lists 10 T cell receptor beta chains sequenced from one sample in a study of cytomegalovirus exposure and HLA in healthy donors. The PCR used 60 Vbeta and 13 Jbeta primers. Only in-frame clones appear in the TCRdb table, and some are missing; sequencing was by immunoSEQ multiplex PCR. Counted here are about 260,000 clones, approximately 85% occurring once; the ten biggest clones make up approximately 2%. Material for sequencing was PBMCs. The receptors come from a woman between 40 and 50 years old in good health and CMV-seropositive.

The chain employs TRBV5-1 and TRBJ2-7, with 7 bases identical to TRBD2. The CDR3 extends over 16 amino acids. CDR1 is SGHRS and CDR2 is YFSETQ in the germline V gene. The trim removed 0 bases at V and 2 bases at J, leaving 8 bases unmatched. CDR3 protein: CASSLAWASGTYEQYF. The CDR3 nucleotides are TGCGCCAGCAGCTTGGCCTGGGCTAGCGGTACCTACGAGCAGTACTTC.

The V gene is TRBV11-3, the J gene TRBJ2-1; 15 bases match TRBD2. The CDR3 loop spans 18 amino acids. Germline V gene sequence: CDR1 SGHNT, CDR2 YENEEA. Trimming removed 4 bases from V and 2 bases from J; junction bases left unmatched: 6. CDR3 region: CASSSGTSGRSTYNEQFF. For the CDR3, the DNA is TGTGCCAGCAGCTCCGGGACTAGCGGGAGGTCGACCTACAATGAGCAGTTCTTC. The full variable domain, with the rest looked up from reference TRBV11-3 and TRBJ2-1, is EAGVVQSPRYKIIEKKQPVAFWCNPISGHNTLYWYLQNLGQGPELLIRYENEEAVDDSQLPKDRFSAERLKGVDSTLKIQPAELGDSAVYLCASSSGTSGRSTYNEQFFGPGTRLTVL.

The V and J genes are TRBV28 and TRBJ1-2; the D gene is possibly TRBD1 (5 bases). Germline values: CDR1 MDHEN, CDR2 SYDVKM. Trimming stripped 5 bases from V and 2 bases from J, with 15 bases between. This CDR3 is 15 amino acids long. CDR3 in amino acids: CASSPAGLPNYGYTF. As DNA, the CDR3 is TGTGCCAGCAGTCCCGCGGGACTTCCGAACTATGGCTACACCTTC.

The V call is TRBV18, the J call TRBJ1-5, with 8 positions matching TRBD1. CDR1 is KGHSH, CDR2 LQKENI, per germline. The CDR3 sequence is 15 residues long. The J segment lost 4 bases and the V segment lost 3 bases, leaving 5 bases of the junction unmatched. The CDR3, as DNA: TGTGCCAGCTCACCTGGACAGGGAGGTAATCAGCCCCAGCATTTT. This gives the protein CASSPGQGGNQPQHF. Full variable domain (outside the CDR3, taken from reference TRBV18 and TRBJ1-5): NAGVMQNPRHLVRRRGQEARLRCSPMKGHSHVYWYRQLPEEGLKFMVYLQKENIIDESGMPKERFSAEFPKEGPSILRIQQVVRGDSAAYFCASSPGQGGNQPQHFGDGTRLSIL.

The V gene is TRBV7-3, the J gene TRBJ2-7; 10 bases are shared with TRBD1. The germline V gene has CDR1 SGHTA and CDR2 FQGTGA. V shed 2 bases, J shed 5 bases, and the junction held 9 bases outside the gene matches. CDR3 length: 16 residues. The CDR3 here is CASSLRPGQGLNEQYF. The CDR3 region has the DNA TGTGCCAGCAGCTTACGTCCGGGACAGGGGCTGAACGAGCAGTACTTC.

The CDR3 here is CASSLVQRETQEQYF. CDR3 DNA: TGCGCCAGCAGCTTGGTTCAGCGGGAGACCCAAGAGCAGTACTTC. The V and J genes are TRBV5-1 and TRBJ2-5, with 8 positions matching TRBD2. Germline V gene data show CDR1 as SGHRS and CDR2 as YFSETQ. This CDR3 is built from 15 residues. The ends lost 0 bases at V and 11 bases at J; junction bases unmatched: 12. The full variable domain, rest sourced from reference TRBV5-1 and TRBJ2-5, is KAGVTQTPRYLIKTRGQQVTLSCSPISGHRSVSWYQQTPGQGLQFLFEYFSETQRNKGNFPGRFSGRQFSNSRSEMNVSTLELGDSALYLCASSLVQRETQEQYFGPGTRLLVL.

Concerning this clone: One end of the junction fails to match germline, which may point to a read error. This sequence joins TRBV10-3 and TRBJ2-2; 12 bases match TRBD2. The CDR3 contains 19 residues. Germline V lookup: CDR1 ENHRY, CDR2 SYGVKD. The CDR3: CVISEAGRTSGVMTGELFF. CDR3 bases: TGTGTCATCAGTGAGGCGGGTCGGACTAGCGGGGTGATGACCGGGGAGCTGTTTTTT.

The chain employs TRBV27 and TRBJ2-1, with 15 bases lining up with TRBD2. Per germline, CDR1 MNHEY and CDR2 SMNVEV (reference sequence). This CDR3 has 17 residues. The V gene end was trimmed by 10 bases and the J gene end by 1 base; junction bases not matched to a gene: 8. The CDR3 region has the DNA TGTGCCACCGGACTAGCGGGAGGGTATATTTCCTACAATGAGCAGTTCTTC. Protein: CATGLAGGYISYNEQFF.

With respect to this clone: Different DNA sequences within this sample yield the same CDR3. The genes are TRBV4-2 and TRBJ2-7; D perhaps matches TRBD1 (6 bases). Looked up from germline, CDR1 is LGHNA and CDR2 is YNFKEQ. V shed 3 bases and J shed 0 bases, with 6 bases lying between them. The CDR3 is made up of 13 amino acids. This CDR3 reads CASSQGASYEQYF. The CDR3, as DNA: TGTGCCAGCAGCCAGGGGGCCTCCTACGAGCAGTACTTC.

This clone appeared a few times. CDR3 bases: TGCGCCAGCAGCCAAGGACTAGCCCTGCACACCGGGGAGCTGTTTTTT. It encodes CASSQGLALHTGELFF. This chain links TRBV4-1 with TRBJ2-2, with 7 nucleotides matching TRBD2. The V and J ends lost 1 base and 3 bases, in that order; junction bases with no gene match: 5. Germline V gene data show CDR1 as MGHRA and CDR2 as YSYEKL. The CDR3 totals 16 residues.